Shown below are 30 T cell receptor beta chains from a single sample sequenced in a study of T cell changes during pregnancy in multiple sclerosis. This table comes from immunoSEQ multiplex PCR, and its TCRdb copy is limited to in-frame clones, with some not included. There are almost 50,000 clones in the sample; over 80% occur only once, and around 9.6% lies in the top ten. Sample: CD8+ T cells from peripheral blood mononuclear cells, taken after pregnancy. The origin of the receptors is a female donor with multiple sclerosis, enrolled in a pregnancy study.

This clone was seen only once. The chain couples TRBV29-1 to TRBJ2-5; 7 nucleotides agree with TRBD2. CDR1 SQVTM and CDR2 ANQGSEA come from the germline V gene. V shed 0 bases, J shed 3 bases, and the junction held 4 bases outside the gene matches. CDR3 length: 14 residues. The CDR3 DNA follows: TGCAGCGTTGAAGATTTGGGGAGGGAAGAGACCCAGTACTTC. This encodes CSVEDLGREETQYF.

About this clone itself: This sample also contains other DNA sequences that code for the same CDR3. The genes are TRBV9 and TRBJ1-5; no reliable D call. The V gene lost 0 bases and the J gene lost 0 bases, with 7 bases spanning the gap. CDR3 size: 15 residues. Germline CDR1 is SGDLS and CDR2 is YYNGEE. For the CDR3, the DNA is TGTGCCAGCAGCGTAGGGGGAGATAGCAATCAGCCCCAGCATTTT. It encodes CASSVGGDSNQPQHF.

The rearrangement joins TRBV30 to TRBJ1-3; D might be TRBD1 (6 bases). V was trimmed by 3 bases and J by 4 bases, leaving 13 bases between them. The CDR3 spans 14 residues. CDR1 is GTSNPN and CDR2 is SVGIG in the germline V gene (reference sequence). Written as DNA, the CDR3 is TGTGCCTGGAGCGGGTTGGGGGCGGGAAACACCATATATTTT. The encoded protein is CAWSGLGAGNTIYF.

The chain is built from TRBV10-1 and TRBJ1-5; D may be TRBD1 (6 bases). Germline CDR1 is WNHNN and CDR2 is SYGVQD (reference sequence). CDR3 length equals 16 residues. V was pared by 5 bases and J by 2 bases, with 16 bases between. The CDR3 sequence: CASSPTGLWGNQPQHF. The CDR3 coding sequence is TGCGCCAGCAGTCCAACAGGGCTCTGGGGCAATCAGCCCCAGCATTTT.

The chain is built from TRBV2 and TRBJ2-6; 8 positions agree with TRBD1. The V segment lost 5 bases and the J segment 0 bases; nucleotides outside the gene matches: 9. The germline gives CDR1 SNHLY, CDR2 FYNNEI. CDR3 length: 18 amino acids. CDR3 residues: CASSQGQVHFSGANVLTF. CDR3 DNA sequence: TGTGCCAGCAGTCAGGGACAGGTCCACTTCTCTGGGGCCAACGTCCTGACTTTC.

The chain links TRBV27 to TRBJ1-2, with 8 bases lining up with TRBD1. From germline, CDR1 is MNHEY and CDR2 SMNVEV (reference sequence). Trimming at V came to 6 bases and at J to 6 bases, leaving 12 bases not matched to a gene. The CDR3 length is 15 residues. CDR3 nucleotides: TGTGCCAGCAGCCTCCGGGACAGGCCCTTTGATGGCTACACCTTC. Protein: CASSLRDRPFDGYTF.

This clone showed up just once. CDR3 nucleotide sequence: TGTGCCAGCAGTTACGGGACAGGTTTACGGACTGAAGCTTTCTTT. Its translation: CASSYGTGLRTEAFF. The rearrangement uses TRBV5-4 and TRBJ1-1; 8 bases agree with TRBD1. The CDR3 has 15 amino acids. The germline V gene encodes CDR1 SGHNT and CDR2 YYREEE (reference sequence). V lost 5 bases to trimming and J lost 5 bases; unmatched junction nucleotides: 11.

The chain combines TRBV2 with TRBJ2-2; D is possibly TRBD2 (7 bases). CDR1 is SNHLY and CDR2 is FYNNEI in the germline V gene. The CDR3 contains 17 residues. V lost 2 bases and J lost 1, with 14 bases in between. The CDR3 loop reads CASSEWEGGKNTGELFF. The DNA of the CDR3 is TGTGCCAGCAGTGAATGGGAGGGGGGCAAGAACACCGGGGAGCTGTTTTTT. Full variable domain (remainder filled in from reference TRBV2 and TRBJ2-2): EPEVTQTPSHQVTQMGQEVILRCVPISNHLYFYWYRQILGQKVEFLVSFYNNEISEKSEIFDDQFSVERPDGSNFTLKIRSTKLEDSAMYFCASSEWEGGKNTGELFFGEGSRLTVL.

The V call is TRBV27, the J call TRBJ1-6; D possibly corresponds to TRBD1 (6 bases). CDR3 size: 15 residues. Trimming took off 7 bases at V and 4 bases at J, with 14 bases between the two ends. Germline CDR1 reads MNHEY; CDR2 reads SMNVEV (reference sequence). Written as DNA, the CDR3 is TGTGCCAGCACCCTAAGACAGGCTTATAATTCACCCCTCCACTTT. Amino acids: CASTLRQAYNSPLHF.

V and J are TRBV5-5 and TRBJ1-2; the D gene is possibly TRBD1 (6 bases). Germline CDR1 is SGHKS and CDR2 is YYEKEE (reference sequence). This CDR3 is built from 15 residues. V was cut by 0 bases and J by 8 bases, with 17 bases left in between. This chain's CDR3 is CASSLDALGAVGYTF. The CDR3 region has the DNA TGTGCCAGCAGCTTGGACGCTCTGGGGGCGGTCGGCTACACCTTC.

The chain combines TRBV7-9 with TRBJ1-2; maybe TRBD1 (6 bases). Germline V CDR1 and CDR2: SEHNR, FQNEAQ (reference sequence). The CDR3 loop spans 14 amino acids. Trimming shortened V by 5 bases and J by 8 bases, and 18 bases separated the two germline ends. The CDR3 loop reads CASSPDYQGHGYTF. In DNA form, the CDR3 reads TGTGCCAGCAGCCCCGATTACCAGGGGCACGGCTACACCTTC.

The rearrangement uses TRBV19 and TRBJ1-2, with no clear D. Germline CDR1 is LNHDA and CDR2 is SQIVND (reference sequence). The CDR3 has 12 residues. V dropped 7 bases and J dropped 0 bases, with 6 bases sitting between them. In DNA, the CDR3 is TGTGCCAGTATATCTGCTAACTATGGCTACACCTTC. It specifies CASISANYGYTF.

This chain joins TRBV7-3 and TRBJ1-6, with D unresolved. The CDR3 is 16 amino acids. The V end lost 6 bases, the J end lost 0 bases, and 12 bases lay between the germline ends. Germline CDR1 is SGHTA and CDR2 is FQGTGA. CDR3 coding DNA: TGTGCCAGCAGGCCACGGGTCAGCTCCTATAATTCACCCCTCCACTTT. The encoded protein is CASRPRVSSYNSPLHF.

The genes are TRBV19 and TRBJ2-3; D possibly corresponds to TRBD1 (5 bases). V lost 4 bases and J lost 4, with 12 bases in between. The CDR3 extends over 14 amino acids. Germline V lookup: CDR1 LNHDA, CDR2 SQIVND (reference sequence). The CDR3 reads CASSTLRDPDTQYF. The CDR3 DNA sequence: TGTGCCAGTAGTACCCTCAGGGATCCAGATACGCAGTATTTT.

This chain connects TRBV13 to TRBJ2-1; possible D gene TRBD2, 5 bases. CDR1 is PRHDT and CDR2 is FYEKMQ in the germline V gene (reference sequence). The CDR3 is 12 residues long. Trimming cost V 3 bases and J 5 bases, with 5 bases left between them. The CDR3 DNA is TGTGCCAGCAGCTTCGGGGACAATGAGCAGTTCTTC. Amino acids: CASSFGDNEQFF.

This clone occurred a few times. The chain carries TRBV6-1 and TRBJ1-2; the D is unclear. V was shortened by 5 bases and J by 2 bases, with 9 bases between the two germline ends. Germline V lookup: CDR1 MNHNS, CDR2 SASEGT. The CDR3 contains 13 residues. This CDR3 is CASSSRQNYGYTF. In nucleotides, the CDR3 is TGTGCCAGCAGTAGTCGCCAGAACTATGGCTACACCTTC.

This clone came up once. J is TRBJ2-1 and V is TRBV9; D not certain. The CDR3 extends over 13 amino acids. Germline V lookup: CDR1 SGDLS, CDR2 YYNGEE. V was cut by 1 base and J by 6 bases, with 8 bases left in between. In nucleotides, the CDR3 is TGTGCCAGCAGCGTATATTCCAGCAATGAGCAGTTCTTC. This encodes CASSVYSSNEQFF.

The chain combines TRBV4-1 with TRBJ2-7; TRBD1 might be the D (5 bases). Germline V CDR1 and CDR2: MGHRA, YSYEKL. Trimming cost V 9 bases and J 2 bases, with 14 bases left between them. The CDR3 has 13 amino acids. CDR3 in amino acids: CASAVGRAYEQYF. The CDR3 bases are TGCGCCAGTGCGGTCGGCAGGGCCTACGAGCAGTACTTC.

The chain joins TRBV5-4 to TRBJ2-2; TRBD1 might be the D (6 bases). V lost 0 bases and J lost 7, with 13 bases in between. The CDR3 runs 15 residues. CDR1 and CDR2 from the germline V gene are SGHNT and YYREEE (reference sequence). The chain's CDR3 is CASSLGGRGHGELFF. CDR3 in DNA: TGTGCCAGCAGCTTGGGGGGCAGGGGCCACGGGGAGCTGTTTTTT.

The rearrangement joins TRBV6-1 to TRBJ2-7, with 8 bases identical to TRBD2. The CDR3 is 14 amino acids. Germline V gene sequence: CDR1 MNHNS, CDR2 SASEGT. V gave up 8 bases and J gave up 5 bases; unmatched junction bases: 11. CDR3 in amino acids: CASLPAGALNEQYF. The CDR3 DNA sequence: TGTGCCAGCCTCCCAGCGGGGGCCCTAAACGAGCAGTACTTC.

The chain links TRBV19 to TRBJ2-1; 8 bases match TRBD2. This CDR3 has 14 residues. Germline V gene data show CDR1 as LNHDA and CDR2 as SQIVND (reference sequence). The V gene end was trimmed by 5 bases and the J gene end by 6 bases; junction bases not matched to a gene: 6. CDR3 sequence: CASSGSGAPNEQFF. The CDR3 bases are TGTGCCAGTAGTGGTAGCGGGGCCCCCAATGAGCAGTTCTTC.

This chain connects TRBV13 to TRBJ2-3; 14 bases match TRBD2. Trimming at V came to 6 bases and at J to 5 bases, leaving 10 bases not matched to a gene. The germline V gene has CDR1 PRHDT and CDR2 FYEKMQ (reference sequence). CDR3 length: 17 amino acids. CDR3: CASSYDPGTSGGDTQYF. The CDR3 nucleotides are TGTGCCAGCAGTTACGATCCCGGGACTAGCGGGGGAGATACGCAGTATTTT.

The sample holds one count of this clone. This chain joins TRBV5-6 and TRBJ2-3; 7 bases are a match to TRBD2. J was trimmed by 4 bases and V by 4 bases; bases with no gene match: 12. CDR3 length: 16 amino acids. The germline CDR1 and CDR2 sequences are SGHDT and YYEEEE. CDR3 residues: CASSRDGEGIADTQYF. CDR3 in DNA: TGTGCCAGCAGCAGGGACGGGGAGGGAATCGCAGATACGCAGTATTTT.

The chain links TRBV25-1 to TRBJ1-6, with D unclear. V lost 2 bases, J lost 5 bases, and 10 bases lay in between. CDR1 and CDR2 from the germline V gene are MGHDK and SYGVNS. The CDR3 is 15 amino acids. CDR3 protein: CASSELKADNSPLHF. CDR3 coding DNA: TGTGCCAGCAGTGAACTGAAAGCCGATAATTCACCCCTCCACTTT.

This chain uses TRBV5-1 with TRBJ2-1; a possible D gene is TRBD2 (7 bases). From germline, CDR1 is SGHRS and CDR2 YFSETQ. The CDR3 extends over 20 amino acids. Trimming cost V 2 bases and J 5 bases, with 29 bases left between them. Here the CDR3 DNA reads TGCGCCAGCAGCTTACTCCCCGCCAGCCAAGGGGGGGGCCGTAACAATGAGCAGTTCTTC. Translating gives CASSLLPASQGGGRNNEQFF. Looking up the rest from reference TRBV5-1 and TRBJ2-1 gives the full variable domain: KAGVTQTPRYLIKTRGQQVTLSCSPISGHRSVSWYQQTPGQGLQFLFEYFSETQRNKGNFPGRFSGRQFSNSRSEMNVSTLELGDSALYLCASSLLPASQGGGRNNEQFFGPGTRLTVL.

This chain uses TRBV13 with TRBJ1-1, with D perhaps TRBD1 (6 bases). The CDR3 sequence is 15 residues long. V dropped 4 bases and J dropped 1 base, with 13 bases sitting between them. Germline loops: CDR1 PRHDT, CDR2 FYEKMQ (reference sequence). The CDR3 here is CASSSPLTGNTEAFF. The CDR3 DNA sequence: TGTGCCAGCAGCTCCCCGCTGACAGGGAACACTGAAGCTTTCTTT.

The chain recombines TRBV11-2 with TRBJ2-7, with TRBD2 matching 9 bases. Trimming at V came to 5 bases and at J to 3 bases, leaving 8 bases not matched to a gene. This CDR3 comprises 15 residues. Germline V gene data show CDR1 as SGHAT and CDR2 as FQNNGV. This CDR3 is CASSDGGGGVYEQYF. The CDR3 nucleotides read TGTGCCAGCAGCGACGGGGGCGGGGGGGTCTACGAGCAGTACTTC.

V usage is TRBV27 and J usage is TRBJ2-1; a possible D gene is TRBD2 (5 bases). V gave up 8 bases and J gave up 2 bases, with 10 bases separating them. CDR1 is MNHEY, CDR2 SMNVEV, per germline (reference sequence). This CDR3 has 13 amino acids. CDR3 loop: CASAEATYNEQFF. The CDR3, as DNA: TGTGCCAGCGCGGAGGCGACCTACAATGAGCAGTTCTTC.

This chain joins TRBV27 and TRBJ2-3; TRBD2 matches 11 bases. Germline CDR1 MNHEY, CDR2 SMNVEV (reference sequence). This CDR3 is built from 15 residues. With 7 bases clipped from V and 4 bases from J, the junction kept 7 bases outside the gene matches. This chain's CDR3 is CASTPSGGRADTQYF. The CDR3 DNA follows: TGTGCCAGCACCCCTAGCGGGGGGAGGGCAGATACGCAGTATTTT.

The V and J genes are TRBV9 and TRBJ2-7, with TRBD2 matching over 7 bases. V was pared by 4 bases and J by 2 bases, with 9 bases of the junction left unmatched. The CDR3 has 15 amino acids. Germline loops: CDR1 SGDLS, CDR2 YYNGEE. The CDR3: CASSPWDYQTYEQYF. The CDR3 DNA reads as TGTGCCAGCAGCCCCTGGGACTATCAAACCTACGAGCAGTACTTC. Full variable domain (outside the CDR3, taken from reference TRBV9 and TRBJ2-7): DSGVTQTPKHLITATGQRVTLRCSPRSGDLSVYWYQQSLDQGLQFLIQYYNGEERAKGNILERFSAQQFPDLHSELNLSSLELGDSALYFCASSPWDYQTYEQYFGPGTRLTVT.